This T cell receptor (beta chain) is from a study of T cells in localized non-small cell lung cancer (dated by TCRdb to the early 2020s). Concerning the study at large: T cell repertoires of fewer than 250 early-stage NSCLC patients were analyzed, with tumors being compared against uninvolved tumor-adjacent lungs. The cohort consisted of a few hundred treatment-naive NSCLC patients whose localized lung tumors had been resected. Of the NSCLC patients, roughly 130 were male and some 97 were female, and the mean age was approximately 64 years. Points the paper makes about the study in general: A median of about 53 of the top 100 tumor clones were detected in paired uninvolved adjacent lung, and about 29 of these tumor clones were also found among the top 100 clones of the paired uninvolved adjacent lung. Higher T cell density in blood was associated with longer overall survival, whereas higher clonality in adjacent lung was associated with shorter survival. Because the study design was exploratory, TCR variables were selected using unadjusted p-values without false-discovery rate correction. Uninvolved tumor-adjacent lung showed the highest T cell clonality, higher than tumor, which suggests more focused antigenic responses in the uninvolved tumor-adjacent lung. Multi-region tumor sequencing was not performed, so intratumor heterogeneity could not be excluded.

Based on its abundance in the sample, this clone is medium-sized (0.01 to 0.1%). No antigen is known for it. No base quality values were provided; no much bigger clone lies one nucleotide off. According to the germline V gene, CDR1 reads SGHNT and CDR2 reads YENEEA. The CDR3 sequence holds 17 residues, the cysteine and phenylalanine included. The DNA shown is the 51-base CDR3, in frame from base 1. V is shortened by 2 bases, J by 3 bases, and the region joining them spans 20 bases. Uninvolved adjacent lung was obtained at least 2 cm from the tumor margin, and the absence of atypia was confirmed by two independent pathologists. At diagnosis, tumor, uninvolved tumor-adjacent lung and peripheral blood were collected and then preserved as a mix of FFPE and fresh-frozen material. The immunoSEQ Assay was used to sequence TCR beta CDR3 regions from DNA. Per the source publication's procedure: To compute T cell density, TCR beta template counts were normalized to usable DNA, which was estimated by amplifying housekeeping genes. Richness was estimated with the preseqR package, extrapolating to 400,000 templates for PBMC samples and 120,000 templates for tissue samples. Clonality was taken to be one minus Pielou's evenness. Tissue-enriched TCRs were identified by differential abundance testing using productive amino-acid clonotypes, minimum total count 5 and alpha 0.1. The Jaccard Index and the Morisita Overlap Index were used to measure repertoire overlap between compartments. GLIPH clustered TCR beta CDR3s with public tetramer-defined viral CDR3s; viral motifs required at least three viral sequences plus V-gene enrichment. Entries here come from immuneACCESS through TCRdb and include only in-frame sequences with V and J called. Some clones fail to appear in such tables; in the studies checked, an unresolved V gene covers under half of the shortfall, and the cause of the remainder is unknown. V and J calls plus clone size are reproduced from that table; the DNA served to infer D and trimming. This sample has over a thousand clones in its table, and 21% of those were observed once. The ten largest make up approximately 17% of the sample.

The clonotype comes from a woman aged 40 to 75 with stage I lung adenocarcinoma. This sequence uses TRBV11-3 and TRBJ2-7; the D gene is perhaps TRBD1 or TRBD2, each of them matching over 6 bases. The material sequenced was normal lung tissue next to the tumor, taken before any cancer treatment. CDR3 sequence: CASSLRGRSPDGYEQYF. The bases read TGTGCCAGCAGCTTAAGGGGGAGGAGCCCGGACGGCTACGAGCAGTACTTC.